Included here is one T cell receptor (beta chain) sequence, with context. Its antigen is currently unknown. This specimen comes from a study of CD8 T cells in ankylosing spondylitis. V was pared by 1 base and J by 6 bases, with 13 bases between. This CDR3 spans 15 amino acids. Germline V gene data show CDR1 as MGHRA and CDR2 as YSYEKL. The study, taken as a whole, reports: The disease-linked clones had a CD8+ phenotype and low blood frequencies. Several highly homologous variants formed a TCR beta motif that appeared characteristic of ankylosing spondylitis blood.

Using quantitative 5'-RACE with molecular barcodes, the authors made TCR beta libraries. TCRdb reprocessed the 5' RACE reads with MiXCR, giving one entry per CDR3 protein. The sample consists of about 130,000 distinct CDR3 sequences, about 7.3% of them appearing once. V gene TRBV4-1 combines with J gene TRBJ2-1; D is undetermined. The TCR comes from a female donor with ankylosing spondylitis or in good health (not recorded which). Sequencing was performed on blood, either unsorted or a sorted T cell fraction (not recorded which). The CDR3 spells CASSQVSSLGNEQFF. As DNA, the CDR3 is TGCGCCAGCAGCCAAGTATCATCGCTGGGCAATGAGCAGTTCTTC.